A selection of T cell receptor beta chains follows, all from one sample in a study of blood T cell repertoires in COVID-19. TCRdb keeps only in-frame clones here, not all; method: immunoSEQ multiplex PCR. Of about 110,000 clones detected, around 84% appear once; the ten largest clones hold over 2%. What was sequenced was peripheral blood. The receptors were gathered from a human donor in a cohort sampled during active COVID-19. Each CDR3 is given with its conserved first and last residue. Each record gives: D gene, V gene, J gene, CDR3 protein, CDR3 DNA. A D gene is named only where the DNA matches it firmly.

D: .; V: TRBV3-1/TRBV3-2; J: TRBJ1-2; CDR3: CASSPQGSYGYTF; DNA: TGTGCCAGCAGCCCCCAGGGGTCATACGGCTACACCTTC
D: .; V: TRBV6-1; J: TRBJ1-2; CDR3: CASSEAFGAADDYGYTF; DNA: TGTGCCAGCAGTGAGGCCTTCGGCGCGGCCGATGACTACGGCTACACCTTC
D: TRBD2; V: TRBV5-1; J: TRBJ2-7; CDR3: CTSSVGTSGIFYEQYF; DNA: TGCACCAGCAGCGTGGGGACTAGCGGGATTTTCTACGAGCAGTACTTC
D: TRBD2; V: TRBV28; J: TRBJ2-7; CDR3: CASTPSGSSYEQYF; DNA: TGTGCCAGCACCCCTAGCGGGAGCTCCTACGAGCAGTACTTC
D: .; V: TRBV7-9; J: TRBJ2-3; CDR3: CASSLGDYTDTQYF; DNA: TGTGCCAGCAGCTTAGGTGACTACACAGATACGCAGTATTTT
D: TRBD2; V: TRBV6-1; J: TRBJ2-1; CDR3: CASSEVLRGGRNEQFF; DNA: TGTGCCAGCAGTGAGGTGTTGCGGGGGGGACGCAATGAGCAGTTCTTC
D: TRBD1; V: TRBV28; J: TRBJ1-6; CDR3: CASSSPLGQGLMSPLHF; DNA: TGTGCCAGCAGTTCCCCCCTGGGACAGGGGTTGATGTCACCCCTCCACTTT
D: TRBD1; V: TRBV2; J: TRBJ2-5; CDR3: CASQRDRAGETQYF; DNA: TGTGCCAGCCAGCGAGACAGGGCAGGGGAGACCCAGTACTTC
D: TRBD1; V: TRBV29-1; J: TRBJ2-2; CDR3: CSVGQGHPGELFF; DNA: TGCAGCGTGGGACAGGGCCACCCCGGGGAGCTGTTTTTT
D: .; V: TRBV10-3; J: TRBJ2-7; CDR3: CAISESKRVPFGDEQYF; DNA: TGTGCCATCAGTGAGTCTAAGAGGGTCCCCTTTGGTGACGAGCAGTACTTC
D: .; V: TRBV7-9; J: TRBJ2-5; CDR3: CASSLVMETQYF; DNA: TGTGCCAGCAGCTTAGTTATGGAGACCCAGTACTTC
D: .; V: TRBV7-9; J: TRBJ2-3; CDR3: CASGDLTAQF; DNA: TGTGCCTCTGGGGACTTAACAGCCCAATTT
D: TRBD2; V: TRBV5-4; J: TRBJ2-7; CDR3: CASSLGTSGGLLREQYF; DNA: TGTGCCAGCAGCTTGGGGACTAGCGGGGGGCTTCTACGCGAGCAGTACTTC